The entry below gives a single T cell receptor beta chain sequence along with its context. Antigen specificity is unknown. The sample contains more than one DNA sequence encoding this CDR3. This entry comes from a study of shared clonotypes between healthy human individuals. The assay used deep level. Several immunoSEQ plates held equal portions of the genomic DNA taken from each subset. This table comes from immunoSEQ multiplex PCR, and its TCRdb copy is limited to in-frame clones, with some not included. Here the sample spans about 2 million clones, 85% to 95% being singletons. Whole-study findings and limits: Few donors limited the genetic and exposure-history diversity represented. Expectations were that clonotype sharing among donors would be affected by sequencing depth.

The sequence was obtained from a man in his late teens or twenties in good health. Sequencing was carried out using naive CD4+ T cells sorted from blood. Subset noted: CD45RA+ positively selected.

In DNA, the CDR3 is TGTGCCAGCAGCCACTCCTCTGGAAACACCATATATTTT. It codes for CASSHSSGNTIYF. V gene TRBV25-1 combines with J gene TRBJ1-3; D is unclear. V lost 6 bases, J lost 0 bases, and 6 bases lay in between. The CDR3 is made up of 13 amino acids. CDR1 is MGHDK, CDR2 SYGVNS, per germline.